These 6 T cell receptor beta chains were all obtained from the same sample, sequenced in a study of T cells in Graves' hyperthyroidism and ophthalmopathy. There were TCR beta CDR3 regions amplified from RNA transcripts. HTBI primers were used for first-round RT-PCR of the TCR CDR3. From the multiplex PCR reads, TCRdb called clonotypes with MiXCR, one entry per CDR3 protein. The sample holds over 500,000 distinct CDR3 sequences, around 50% seen once. The specimen sequenced was peripheral blood or thyroid tissue (not recorded which). These receptor sequences come from an adult woman with Graves' disease, either hyperthyroidism or ophthalmopathy (not recorded which).

This clonotype was recorded at least ten times. V gene TRBV20-1 combines with J gene TRBJ2-2; 9 bases agree with TRBD2. This CDR3 contains 16 residues. From germline, CDR1 is DFQATT and CDR2 SNEGSKA (reference sequence). V was pared by 3 bases and J by 3 bases, with 8 bases of the junction left unmatched. Here the CDR3 reads CSARGARGRDTGELFF. The DNA of the CDR3 is TGCAGTGCTAGGGGGGCACGCGGGAGGGACACCGGGGAGCTGTTTTTT.

This clonotype was seen a handful of times. The chain joins TRBV20-1 to TRBJ2-7; 8 bases map to TRBD2. CDR1 is DFQATT, CDR2 SNEGSKA, per germline (reference sequence). Trimming took 0 bases from V and 7 from J; bases not matched to a gene: 8. The CDR3 extends over 14 amino acids. DNA of the CDR3: TGCAGTGCTAGAGATTACGGGAGGGCCGGGGAGCAGTACTTC. It translates to CSARDYGRAGEQYF.

The rearrangement joins TRBV29-1 to TRBJ2-7; D is unclear. V lost 4 bases, J lost 4 bases, and 11 bases lay in between. The CDR3 runs to 12 residues. Germline CDR1 SQVTM, CDR2 ANQGSEA. The CDR3 protein is CSVATLLYEQYF. The CDR3 nucleotides are TGCAGCGTTGCAACCCTTCTTTACGAGCAGTACTTC.

This clonotype was recorded at least ten times. A read error may produce the germline difference seen at one junction end. This rearrangement joins TRBV20-1 to TRBJ1-3, with 9 bases fitting TRBD1. Germline V gene lookup returns CDR1 DFQATT and CDR2 SNEGSKA (reference sequence). The CDR3 is 12 amino acids. CDR3 bases: TGCAGTGCCCCGGGACAGGGAAGCACCATATATTTT. Translation: CSAPGQGSTIYF.

This clonotype was picked up many times. The chain is built from TRBV6-6 and TRBJ1-1, with D unclear. CDR1 is MNHNY and CDR2 is SVGAGI in the germline V gene (reference sequence). The length of the CDR3 is 13 residues. Trimming took off 6 bases at V and 1 base at J, with 9 bases between the two ends. CDR3 sequence: CASSPWGNTEAFF. CDR3 coding DNA: TGTGCCAGCAGCCCCTGGGGGAACACTGAAGCTTTCTTT.

This clonotype was seen a single time. This chain joins TRBV5-1 and TRBJ1-2; possibly TRBD1 for D (5 bases). Germline V CDR1 and CDR2: SGHRS, YFSETQ. V was clipped by 4 bases and J by 5 bases, with 12 bases between them. The CDR3 consists of 13 residues. The CDR3 region has the DNA TGCGCCAGCAGCCAAACCAGGGAGTATGGCTACACCTTC. This translates into CASSQTREYGYTF.